This TCR beta chain was observed in a study of preoperative IRX-2 immunotherapy in early breast cancer. The CDR3 runs 13 residues. The germline gives CDR1 MDHEN, CDR2 SYDVKM. V lost 4 bases, J lost 8 bases, and 14 bases lay in between. Treatment noted: preoperative locoregional IRX-2 cytokine immunotherapy. Samples came from a phase Ib trial of preoperative locoregional IRX-2 cytokine immunotherapy. Profiling relied on immunoSEQ multiplex PCR, and the TCRdb table lists in-frame clones only, not all of them. The profile shows roughly 45,000 clones, about 95% of them singletons. This clonotype was obtained from a human donor with breast cancer. The starting material was tumor tissue, obtained after IRX-2 immunotherapy. The V and J genes are TRBV28 and TRBJ1-2; D remains unclear. CDR3 DNA sequence: TGTGCCAGCAGTTACGCGGCCCCTGGCGGCTACACCTTC. Translation: CASSYAAPGGYTF.